These T cell receptor beta chains were read from a single sample in a study of post-analysis software for immune sequencing data. TCRdb recomputed calls from the PCR reads with MiXCR, one row per CDR3 protein. The sample consists of roughly 800,000 distinct CDR3 sequences, approximately 53% of them appearing once. The sequencing input was blood. The receptors originated from a girl aged 5 to 17 with multiple sclerosis. CDR3s leave out the opening cysteine and the closing phenylalanine or tryptophan. The order of the fields is J gene, V gene, CDR3 protein.

TRBJ2-5,TRBV11-2,ASSLGSGLQETQY
TRBJ1-1,TRBV5-1,ASSVAWAQYGTEAF
TRBJ2-3,TRBV7-2,ASSLDTGYGQY
TRBJ2-1,TRBV5-1,ASSLGLAGGGLNEQF
TRBJ2-7,TRBV10-3,AISGRQVSLYEQY
TRBJ2-3,TRBV6-5,ASSYGRLAGGPQDTQY
TRBJ2-1,TRBV28,ASTRRGNEQF
TRBJ2-1,TRBV6-5,VVGLAGGNAADEQF
TRBJ1-2,TRBV29-1,SDVRDRGVIVSGYT
TRBJ2-2,TRBV14,ASSQGRSTRPGELF
TRBJ2-5,TRBV5-1,ASSWDRGFGETQY
TRBJ1-2,TRBV10-3,AISEIDRDYT
TRBJ2-1,TRBV25-1,ASSEYGREPEQF
TRBJ2-5,TRBV4-2,ASSQGRDRGRETQY
TRBJ2-3,TRBV28,ASSLTETGGTDTQY
TRBJ2-3,TRBV5-6,ASSLGGQAAYTQY
TRBJ1-2,TRBV7-9,ASRSQGYGYT
TRBJ2-3,TRBV18,ASSPPGGRTDTQY
TRBJ2-1,TRBV20-1,SARAGFSSRYNEQF
TRBJ2-3,TRBV5-1,ASRKEDPRTDTQY
.,TRBV25-1,ASRPHEQY
TRBJ2-2,TRBV7-2,ASSLARLGRTNTGELF
TRBJ1-2,TRBV7-9,ASSSGTGPNYGYT
TRBJ2-7,TRBV25-1,ASSLTSTGPEQY
TRBJ2-7,TRBV28,ASSDRGGRWSYEQY
TRBJ1-1,TRBV25-1,ASRDRASTEAF
TRBJ1-1,TRBV12-3/TRBV12-4,ASSRGQSATEAF